This record covers a single T cell receptor beta chain. This specimen belongs to a study of shared clonotypes between healthy human individuals. Study-level background: Aged between 18 and 49, the donors were a couple of women and three men.

The authors ran the assay at deep level. Profiled with immunoSEQ multiplex PCR; TCRdb holds only in-frame clones, not every one. The sample includes about 490,000 clones, around 80% of them seen just once. The CDR3 totals 14 residues. Germline V CDR1 and CDR2: MGHDK, SYGVNS. V lost 6 bases to trimming and J lost 8 bases; unmatched junction nucleotides: 13. Sequenced sample: PBMCs. This TCR was sampled from a middle-aged woman in good health. Some clones in this sample may be carry-over from other donors' samples. J is TRBJ2-7 and V is TRBV25-1; 7 positions agree with TRBD2. CDR3 DNA sequence: TGTGCCAGCAGACCCCCGGGAGGCTCTTACAAGCAGTACTTC. Amino acids: CASRPPGGSYKQYF.